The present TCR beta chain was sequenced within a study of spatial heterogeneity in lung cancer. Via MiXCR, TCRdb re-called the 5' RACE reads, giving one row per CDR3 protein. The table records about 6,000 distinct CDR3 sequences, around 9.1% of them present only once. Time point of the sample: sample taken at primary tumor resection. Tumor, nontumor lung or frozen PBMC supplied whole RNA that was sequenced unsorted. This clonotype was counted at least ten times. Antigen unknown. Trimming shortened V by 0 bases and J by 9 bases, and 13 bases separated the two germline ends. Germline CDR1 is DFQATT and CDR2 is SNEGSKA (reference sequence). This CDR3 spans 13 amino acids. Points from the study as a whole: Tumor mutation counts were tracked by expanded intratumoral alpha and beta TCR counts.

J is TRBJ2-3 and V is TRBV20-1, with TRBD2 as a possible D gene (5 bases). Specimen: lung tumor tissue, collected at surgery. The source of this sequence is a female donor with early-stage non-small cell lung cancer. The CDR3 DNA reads TGCAGTGCTAGAGATAGTTCGTCGGGGACGCAGTATTTT. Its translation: CSARDSSSGTQYF.